Below are 3 T cell receptor beta chains sequenced from a single sample in a study of radiation and T cells in renal cell carcinoma. Described time point: blood 2 weeks post-SBRT. Treatment given: 15 Gy SBRT to primary tumor, nephrectomy 4 weeks later. Clones were read by immunoSEQ multiplex PCR, and TCRdb kept only the in-frame ones, dropping some. The sample consists of approximately 23,000 clones, more than 65% of them appearing once. This specimen consisted of blood, obtained from a patient whose treatment included radiotherapy and nephrectomy. The receptors originated from a man between 60 and 70 years old with renal cell carcinoma.

The chain joins TRBV30 to TRBJ2-3; 12 nucleotides agree with TRBD2. The CDR3 extends over 16 amino acids. Germline V lookup: CDR1 GTSNPN, CDR2 SVGIG (reference sequence). Trimming cost V 4 bases and J 6 bases; bases outside gene matches: 11. CDR3 sequence reads: CAWTSGREVRVDTQYF. The CDR3 DNA follows: TGTGCCTGGACTAGCGGGAGGGAAGTCAGGGTCGATACGCAGTATTTT.

V is TRBV10-2 and J is TRBJ2-3, with D maybe TRBD1 (6 bases). The CDR3 totals 13 residues. V lost 8 bases, J lost 2 bases, and 11 bases lay in between. Germline V lookup: CDR1 WSHSY, CDR2 SAAADI. CDR3 amino acids: CASRDTDTDTQYF. The CDR3 DNA is TGCGCCAGCCGGGACACAGACACAGATACGCAGTATTTT.

The gene calls are TRBV11-3 and TRBJ1-4; D might be TRBD1 (6 bases). The CDR3 spans 15 residues. V was pared by 6 bases and J by 2 bases, with 13 bases between. The germline V gene encodes CDR1 SGHNT and CDR2 YENEEA. CDR3 loop: CASSFQGFTNEKLFF. The CDR3 nucleotides are TGTGCCAGCAGTTTCCAGGGGTTCACTAATGAAAAACTGTTTTTT. The whole variable domain, remainder taken from reference TRBV11-3 and TRBJ1-4, is EAGVVQSPRYKIIEKKQPVAFWCNPISGHNTLYWYLQNLGQGPELLIRYENEEAVDDSQLPKDRFSAERLKGVDSTLKIQPAELGDSAVYLCASSFQGFTNEKLFFGSGTQLSVL.